This T cell receptor (beta chain) was identified in a study of CD8 T cells in Susac syndrome. Random hexamers served to reverse transcribe roughly 0.45 to 1 ug RNA. TCRdb re-called the immunoSEQ multiplex PCR reads with MiXCR, one entry per CDR3 protein. Among about 290,000 distinct CDR3 sequences listed, over 75% were seen once. CDR1 PRHDT and CDR2 FYEKMQ come from the germline V gene (reference sequence). V shed 5 bases, J shed 4 bases, and the junction held 9 bases outside the gene matches. This CDR3 has 15 amino acids. The authors negatively isolated CD8+ and CD4+ T cells and FACS-enriched TEMRA cells.

The source is a human donor with multiple sclerosis. The specimen sequenced was CD8+ T cells from PBMCs. The chain is built from TRBV13 and TRBJ1-1; TRBD1 agrees at 8 bases. CDR3 sequence (DNA): TGTGCCAGCAGCCCTAGGACAGGGAGATCCACTGAAGCTTTCTTT. Amino acids: CASSPRTGRSTEAFF.